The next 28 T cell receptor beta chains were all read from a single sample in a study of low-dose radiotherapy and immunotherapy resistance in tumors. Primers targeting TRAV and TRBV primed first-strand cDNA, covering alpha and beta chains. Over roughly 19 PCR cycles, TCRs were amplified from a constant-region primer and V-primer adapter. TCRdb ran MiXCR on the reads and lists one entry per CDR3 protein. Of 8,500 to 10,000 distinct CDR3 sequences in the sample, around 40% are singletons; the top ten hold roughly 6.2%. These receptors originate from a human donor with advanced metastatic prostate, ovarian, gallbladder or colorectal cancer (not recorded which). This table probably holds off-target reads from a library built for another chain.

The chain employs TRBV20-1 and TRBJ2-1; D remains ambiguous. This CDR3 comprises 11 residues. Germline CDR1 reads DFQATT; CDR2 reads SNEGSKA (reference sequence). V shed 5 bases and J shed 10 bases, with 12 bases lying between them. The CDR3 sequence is CSAGGFKEQFF. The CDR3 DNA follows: TGCAGTGCTGGTGGATTCAAGGAGCAGTTCTTC.

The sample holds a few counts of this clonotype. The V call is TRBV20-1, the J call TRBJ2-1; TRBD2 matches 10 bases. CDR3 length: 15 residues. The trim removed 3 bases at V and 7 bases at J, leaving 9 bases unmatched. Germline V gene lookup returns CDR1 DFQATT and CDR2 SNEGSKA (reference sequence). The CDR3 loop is CSASPSGGAGNEQFF. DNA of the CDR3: TGCAGTGCTAGCCCCAGCGGGGGGGCGGGGAATGAGCAGTTCTTC.

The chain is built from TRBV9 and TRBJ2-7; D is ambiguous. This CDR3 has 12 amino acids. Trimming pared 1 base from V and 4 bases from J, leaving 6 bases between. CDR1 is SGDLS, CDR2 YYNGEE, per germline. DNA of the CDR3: TGTGCCAGCAGCGTAACCGGTTACGAGCAGTACTTC. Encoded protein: CASSVTGYEQYF.

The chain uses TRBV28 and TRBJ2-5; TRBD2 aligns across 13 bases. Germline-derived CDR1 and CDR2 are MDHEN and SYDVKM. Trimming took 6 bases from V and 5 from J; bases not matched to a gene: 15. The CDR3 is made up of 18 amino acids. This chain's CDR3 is CASSPPGLAGIVGETQYF. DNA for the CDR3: TGTGCCAGCAGCCCCCCGGGACTAGCGGGAATAGTAGGGGAGACCCAGTACTTC. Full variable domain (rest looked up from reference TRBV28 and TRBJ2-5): DVKVTQSSRYLVKRTGEKVFLECVQDMDHENMFWYRQDPGLGLRLIYFSYDVKMKEKGDIPEGYSVSREKKERFSLILESASTNQTSMYLCASSPPGLAGIVGETQYFGPGTRLLVL.

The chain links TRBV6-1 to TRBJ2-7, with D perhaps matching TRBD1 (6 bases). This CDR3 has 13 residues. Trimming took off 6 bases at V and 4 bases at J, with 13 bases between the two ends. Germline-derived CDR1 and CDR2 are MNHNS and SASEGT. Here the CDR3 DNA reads TGTGCCAGCAGCCCGACAGGCCCTTACGAGCAGTACTTC. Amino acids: CASSPTGPYEQYF.

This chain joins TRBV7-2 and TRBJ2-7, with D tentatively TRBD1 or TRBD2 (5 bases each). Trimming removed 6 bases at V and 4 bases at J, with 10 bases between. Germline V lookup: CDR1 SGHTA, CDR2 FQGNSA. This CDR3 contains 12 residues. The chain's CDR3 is CASRGTAYEQYF. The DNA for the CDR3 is TGTGCCAGCAGGGGGACGGCTTACGAGCAGTACTTC.

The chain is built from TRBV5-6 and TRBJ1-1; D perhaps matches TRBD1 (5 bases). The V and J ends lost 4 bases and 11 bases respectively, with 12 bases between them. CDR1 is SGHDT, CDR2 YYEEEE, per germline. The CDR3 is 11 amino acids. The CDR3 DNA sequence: TGTGCCAGCAGCGCCGGGACGCATGCTTTCTTT. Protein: CASSAGTHAFF.

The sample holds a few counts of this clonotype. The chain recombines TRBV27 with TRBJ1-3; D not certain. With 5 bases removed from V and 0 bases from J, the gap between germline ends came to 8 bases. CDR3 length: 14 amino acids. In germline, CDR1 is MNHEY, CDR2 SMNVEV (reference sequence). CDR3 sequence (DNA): TGTGCCAGCAGTCCCATGATCTCTGGAAACACCATATATTTT. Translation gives CASSPMISGNTIYF.

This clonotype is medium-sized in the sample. The DNA for the CDR3 is TGTGCCAGCAGCGCACAACCTGGAAACACCATATATTTT. It is translated as CASSAQPGNTIYF. The chain uses TRBV7-2 and TRBJ1-3; no firm D call. The germline V and J ends were trimmed by 5 bases and 2 bases, with 7 bases remaining between them. CDR3 size: 13 residues. Looked up from germline, CDR1 is SGHTA and CDR2 is FQGNSA.

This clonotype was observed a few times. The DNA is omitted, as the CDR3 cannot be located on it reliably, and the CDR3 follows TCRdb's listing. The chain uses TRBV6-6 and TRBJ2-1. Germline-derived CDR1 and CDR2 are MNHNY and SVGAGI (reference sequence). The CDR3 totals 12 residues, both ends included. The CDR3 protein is CASSSSSDEQFF.

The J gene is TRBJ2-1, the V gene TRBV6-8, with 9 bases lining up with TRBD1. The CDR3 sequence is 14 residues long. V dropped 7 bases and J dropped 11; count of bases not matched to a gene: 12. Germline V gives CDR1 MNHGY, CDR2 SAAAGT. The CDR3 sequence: CASTKGVGTGKQFF. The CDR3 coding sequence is TGTGCCAGCACAAAAGGGGTGGGGACAGGGAAGCAGTTCTTC.

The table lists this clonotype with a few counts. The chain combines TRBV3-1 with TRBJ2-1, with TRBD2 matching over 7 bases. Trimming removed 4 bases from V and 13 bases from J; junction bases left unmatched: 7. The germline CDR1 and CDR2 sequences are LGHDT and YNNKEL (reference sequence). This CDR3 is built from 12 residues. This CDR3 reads CASSPKAGSQFF. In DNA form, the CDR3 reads TGTGCCAGCAGCCCGAAAGCGGGAAGTCAGTTCTTC.

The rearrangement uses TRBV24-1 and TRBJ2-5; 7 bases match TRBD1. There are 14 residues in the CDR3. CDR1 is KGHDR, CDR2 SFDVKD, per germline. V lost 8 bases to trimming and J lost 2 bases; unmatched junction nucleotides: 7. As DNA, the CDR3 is TGTGCCACCAACTTAATGGACAGGCAAGAGACCCAGTACTTC. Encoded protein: CATNLMDRQETQYF.

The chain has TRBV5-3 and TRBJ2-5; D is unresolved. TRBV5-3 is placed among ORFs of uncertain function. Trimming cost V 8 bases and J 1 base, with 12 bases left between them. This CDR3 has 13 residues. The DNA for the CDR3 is TGTGCCAGCACCGCCCGTGGCCAAGAGACCCAGTACTTC. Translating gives CASTARGQETQYF.

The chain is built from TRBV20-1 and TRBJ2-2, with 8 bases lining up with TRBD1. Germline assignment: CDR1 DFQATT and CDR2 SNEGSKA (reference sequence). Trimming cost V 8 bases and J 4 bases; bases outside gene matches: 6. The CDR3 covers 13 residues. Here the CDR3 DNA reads TGCAGTCTACGACAGGGGATCACCGGGGAGCTGTTTTTT. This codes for CSLRQGITGELFF.

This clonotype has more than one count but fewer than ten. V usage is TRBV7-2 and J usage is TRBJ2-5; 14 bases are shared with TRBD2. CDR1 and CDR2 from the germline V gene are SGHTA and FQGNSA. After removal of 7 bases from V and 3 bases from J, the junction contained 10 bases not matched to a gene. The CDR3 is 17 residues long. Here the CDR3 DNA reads TGTGCCAGCAACCTCCCGGGACTAGCGGGGGTTGAAGAGACCCAGTACTTC. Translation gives CASNLPGLAGVEETQYF.

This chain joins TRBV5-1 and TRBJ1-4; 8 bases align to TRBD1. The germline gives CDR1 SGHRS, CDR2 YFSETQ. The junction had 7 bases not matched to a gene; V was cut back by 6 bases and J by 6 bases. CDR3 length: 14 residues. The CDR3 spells CASTKGQGDEKLFF. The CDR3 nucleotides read TGCGCCAGCACCAAAGGACAGGGCGATGAAAAACTGTTTTTT.

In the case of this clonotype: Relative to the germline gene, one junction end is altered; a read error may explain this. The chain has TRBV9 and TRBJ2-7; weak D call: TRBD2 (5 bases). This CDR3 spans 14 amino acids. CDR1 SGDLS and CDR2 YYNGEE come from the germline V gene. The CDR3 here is CASTVGGQPVGLNF. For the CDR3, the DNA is TGTGCCAGCACCGTCGGCGGGCAGCCCGTCGGTTTGAACTTC.

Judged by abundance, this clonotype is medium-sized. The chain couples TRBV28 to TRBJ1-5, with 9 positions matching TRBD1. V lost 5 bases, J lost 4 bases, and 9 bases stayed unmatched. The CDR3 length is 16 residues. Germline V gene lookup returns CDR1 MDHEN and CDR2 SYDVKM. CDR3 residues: CASSPPGTGWNQPQHF. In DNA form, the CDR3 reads TGTGCCAGCAGTCCACCCGGGACAGGGTGGAATCAGCCCCAGCATTTT.

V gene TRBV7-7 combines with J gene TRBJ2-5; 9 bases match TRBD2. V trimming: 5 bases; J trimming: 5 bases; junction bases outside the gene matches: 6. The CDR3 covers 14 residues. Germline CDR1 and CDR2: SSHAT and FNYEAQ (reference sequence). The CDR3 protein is CASSGAGGLETQYF. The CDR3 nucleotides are TGTGCCAGCAGCGGAGCGGGGGGCTTGGAGACCCAGTACTTC.

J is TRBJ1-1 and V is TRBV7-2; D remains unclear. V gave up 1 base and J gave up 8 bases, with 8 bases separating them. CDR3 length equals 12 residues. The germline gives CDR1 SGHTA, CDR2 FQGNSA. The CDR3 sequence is CASSLGALEAFF. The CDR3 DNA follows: TGTGCCAGCAGCTTAGGGGCATTGGAAGCTTTCTTT.

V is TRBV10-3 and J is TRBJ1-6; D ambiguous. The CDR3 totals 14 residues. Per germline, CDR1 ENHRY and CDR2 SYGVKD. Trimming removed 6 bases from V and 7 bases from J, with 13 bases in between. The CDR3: CAIRAQLGNSPLHF. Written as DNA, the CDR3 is TGTGCCATCAGGGCACAACTTGGGAATTCACCCCTCCACTTT.

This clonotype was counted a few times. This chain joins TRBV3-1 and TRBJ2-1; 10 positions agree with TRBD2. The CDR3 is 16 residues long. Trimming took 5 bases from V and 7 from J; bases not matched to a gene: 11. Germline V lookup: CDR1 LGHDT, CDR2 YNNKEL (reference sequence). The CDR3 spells CASSSPLAGGRNEQFF. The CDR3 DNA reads TGTGCCAGCAGCTCACCATTAGCGGGAGGTAGAAATGAGCAGTTCTTC.

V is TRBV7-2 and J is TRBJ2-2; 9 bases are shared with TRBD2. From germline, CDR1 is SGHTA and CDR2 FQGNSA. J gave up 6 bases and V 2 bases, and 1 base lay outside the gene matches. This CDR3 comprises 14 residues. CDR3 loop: CASSLLAGSGELFF. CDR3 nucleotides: TGTGCCAGCAGCTTACTAGCGGGGTCCGGGGAGCTGTTTTTT.

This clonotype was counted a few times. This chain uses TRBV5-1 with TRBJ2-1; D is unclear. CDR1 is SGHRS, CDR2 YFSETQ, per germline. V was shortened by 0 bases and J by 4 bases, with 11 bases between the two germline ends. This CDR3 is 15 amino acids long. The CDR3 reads CASSLELSVYNEQFF. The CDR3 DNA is TGCGCCAGCAGCTTGGAATTATCCGTATACAATGAGCAGTTCTTC.

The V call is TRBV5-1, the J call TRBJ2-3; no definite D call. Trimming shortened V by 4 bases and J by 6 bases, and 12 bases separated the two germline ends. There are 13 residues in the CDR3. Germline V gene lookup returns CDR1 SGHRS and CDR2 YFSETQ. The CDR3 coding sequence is TGCGCCAGCAGCCGATCTCTCGCGGATACGCAGTATTTT. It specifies CASSRSLADTQYF.

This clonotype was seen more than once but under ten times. The CDR3 nucleotides are TGTGCCAGCAGTTTATTAAATATTGGCTACACCTTC. It specifies CASSLLNIGYTF. This sequence joins TRBV12-3 or TRBV12-4 and TRBJ1-2; D ambiguous. The ends were cut back, 2 bases at V and 7 bases at J, with 8 bases in the middle. The CDR3 is 12 amino acids.

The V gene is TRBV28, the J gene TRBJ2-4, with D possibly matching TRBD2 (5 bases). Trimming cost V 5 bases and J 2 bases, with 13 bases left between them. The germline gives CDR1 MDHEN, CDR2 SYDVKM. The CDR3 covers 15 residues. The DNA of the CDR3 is TGTGCCAGCAGTCAGGTTTGGGAGCCCAAAAACATTCAGTACTTC. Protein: CASSQVWEPKNIQYF. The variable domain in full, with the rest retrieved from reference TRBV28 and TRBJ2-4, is DVKVTQSSRYLVKRTGEKVFLECVQDMDHENMFWYRQDPGLGLRLIYFSYDVKMKEKGDIPEGYSVSREKKERFSLILESASTNQTSMYLCASSQVWEPKNIQYFGAGTRLSVL.